This T cell receptor beta chain was sequenced in a study of blood T cells in healthy people across ages. Study background: There was about one barcoded beta molecule captured by template switching per two T cells.

This CDR3 has 16 residues. Germline CDR1 and CDR2: SGHTA and FQGNSA. The germline V and J ends were trimmed by 5 bases and 2 bases, with 13 bases remaining between them. Healthy individuals of Caucasian origin from Russia, aged roughly 6 to 100, served as donors. Study conclusions and caveats: Compared with aged donors, long-lived donors showed fewer expanded clones, suggesting selection. A roughly linear age-dependent decrease characterized TCR beta diversity per million T cells.

At least ten counts were recorded for this clonotype. Its antigen is as yet unknown. A J-beta primer mix and a sample-barcoded 5' primer were used in a second PCR of roughly 6 to 12 cycles. One entry per CDR3 protein results from TCRdb running MiXCR on the 5' RACE reads. Among about 1.6 million distinct CDR3 sequences, roughly a third were seen once, and the ten largest hold 11%. Sequenced: blood. The chain carries TRBV7-2 and TRBJ2-6, with a weak D call TRBD1 (6 bases). The clonotype comes from a woman aged 25 to 45 in good health. The CDR3 loop reads CASSRNPGAGANVLTF. Written as DNA, the CDR3 is TGTGCCAGCAGCCGCAATCCAGGGGCTGGGGCCAACGTCCTGACTTTC.